This paragraph reports one T cell receptor beta chain. Its binding antigen is unknown. The input lacks base qualities; no much larger clone sits a single base away. Libraries were constructed by PCR. Reads for this sample came from an Illumina HiSeq 4000. High-throughput sequencing was used to profile the TCR beta-chain CDR3 region of each patient. The original pipeline was this. Drawing on CDR3 differences between clinicopathological groups, the researchers built a classifier meant to tell apart patients with distant-metastatic papillary thyroid cancer. The Shannon index was used to assess repertoire diversity, and the Morisita-Horn index was used to assess tumor-blood repertoire similarity. TCRdb took the public reads, trimmed them with fastp at Q25, ran MiXCR for clone calling and kept in-frame beta chains. The V and J calls and clone size come from TCRdb's table, not from the authors' own analysis. Present in this sample are under 9,000 clones, almost 30% of which were seen just once. The ten largest clonotypes hold 15% to 20% of the sample.

This record comes from a study of metastatic and nonmetastatic thyroid tumors (dated by TCRdb to the early 2020s). For the study in its entirety: The researchers compared repertoires between peripheral blood samples and tumor or nodule tissue samples from patients with malignant or benign thyroid disease. The study at large found these results: In both blood and tumor samples, malignant tumors were reported to have significantly higher TCR beta diversity than benign nodules.

No patient had received any treatment before thyroid surgery. Using T-cell receptor beta sequencing, the study looked back at clinical samples from patients collected from the early 2010s to the late 2010s. The junction shows trimming of 2 bases on V and 6 bases on J, plus 14 bases between the germline ends. CDR1 SGHRS and CDR2 YFSETQ are derived from the germline V gene. Measured from the cysteine to the phenylalanine, the CDR3 is 15 residues long. Just the 45-base CDR3 DNA is kept, in frame starting at base 1. Sequenced sample: tumor tissue. The sequence was collected from a female donor with papillary thyroid cancer or a benign thyroid nodule (not recorded which). Some clones in this sample may be carry-over from other donors' samples. This chain joins TRBV5-1 to TRBJ2-2, with TRBD1 as a weak D call on 5 bases. The CDR3 reads CASSFYGHYAGELFF. The nucleotide sequence reads TGCGCCAGCAGCTTCTACGGACATTACGCCGGGGAGCTGTTTTTT.